The clone carrying this TCR beta chain was found many times. Its specificity is unknown. This entry belongs to a study of T cells in Graves' hyperthyroidism and ophthalmopathy. For the study at large: At the time of initial diagnosis and before any treatment, peripheral blood was collected.

TCR beta CDR3 sequences were amplified from RNA transcripts. Using the HTBI primer set, a first-round RT-PCR was run on the TCR CDR3. Using its own MiXCR run on the multiplex PCR reads, TCRdb lists one record per CDR3 protein. The sample has around 620,000 distinct CDR3 sequences, approximately 15% seen once. Trimming removed 1 base at V and 7 bases at J, with 8 bases between. Germline CDR1 is KGHSH and CDR2 is LQKENI. The CDR3 length is 12 residues. Each person with ophthalmopathy scored at least 3 on the Clinical Activity Score, reached NOSPECS grade 4 or higher, and had been ill under 3 months. The PBMCs studied were ones that came from roughly 11 ml fresh peripheral blood. Study-wide points: Expanded thyroid clonotypes (above 0.001) were mostly also found in blood.

Sequenced input: blood. The chain combines TRBV18 with TRBJ2-7, with D unclear. The TCR originated in a woman aged 18-35 years with Graves' ophthalmopathy. The CDR3 DNA reads as TGTGCCAGCTCACCACAAGCAAGGGAGCAGTACTTC. Translation gives CASSPQAREQYF.